The 23 T cell receptor beta chains given below trace back to one sample, sequenced in a study of cytomegalovirus exposure and HLA in healthy donors. Primers: 60 Vbeta forward and 13 Jbeta reverse. Measured with immunoSEQ multiplex PCR; TCRdb has only the in-frame clones, and not every one. There are 130,000 or so clones in the sample; about four fifths occur only once, and roughly 9% lies in the top ten. The sample comprised PBMCs. These receptors were collected from a woman aged 45 to 65 in good health and CMV-seropositive.

This clone has a handful of counts. V gene TRBV29-1 combines with J gene TRBJ2-7, with a tentative D call TRBD2 (5 bases). Germline CDR1 is SQVTM and CDR2 is ANQGSEA. Trimming took off 6 bases at V and 0 bases at J, with 9 bases between the two ends. CDR3 length: 12 residues. The CDR3 region is CSVREYSYEQYF. CDR3 sequence (DNA): TGCAGCGTAAGGGAGTACTCCTACGAGCAGTACTTC.

The J gene is TRBJ2-1, the V gene TRBV7-2; D may be TRBD1 (6 bases). The V gene lost 3 bases and the J gene lost 0 bases, with 9 bases spanning the gap. Germline lookup yields CDR1 SGHTA and CDR2 FQGNSA. The CDR3 consists of 15 residues. The CDR3 here is CASSFQGSSYNEQFF. As DNA, the CDR3 is TGTGCCAGCAGCTTTCAGGGGAGCTCCTACAATGAGCAGTTCTTC.

This clone occurred a few times. This chain links TRBV2 with TRBJ2-1, with D possibly TRBD1 on 5 matching bases. Trimming removed 5 bases at V and 8 bases at J, with 13 bases between. The CDR3 sequence is 13 residues long. Germline-derived CDR1 and CDR2 are SNHLY and FYNNEI. The CDR3 nucleotides read TGTGCCAGCAGTCGGGCAGGGAAGCATGAGCAGTTCTTC. Translation gives CASSRAGKHEQFF. The whole variable domain, remainder taken from reference TRBV2 and TRBJ2-1, is EPEVTQTPSHQVTQMGQEVILRCVPISNHLYFYWYRQILGQKVEFLVSFYNNEISEKSEIFDDQFSVERPDGSNFTLKIRSTKLEDSAMYFCASSRAGKHEQFFGPGTRLTVL.

This chain joins TRBV6-1 and TRBJ2-7; possibly TRBD1 for D (6 bases). V was shortened by 1 base and J by 6 bases, with 16 bases between the two germline ends. The length of the CDR3 is 15 residues. CDR1 MNHNS and CDR2 SASEGT come from the germline V gene. CDR3 residues: CASSEVVRGRGEQYF. In DNA form, the CDR3 reads TGTGCCAGCAGTGAAGTTGTGAGGGGGAGAGGCGAGCAGTACTTC.

The sample holds a few counts of this clone. The chain has TRBV7-3 and TRBJ2-3, with 9 bases lining up with TRBD1. This CDR3 contains 14 residues. Trimming at V came to 4 bases and at J to 4 bases, leaving 3 bases not matched to a gene. Germline V CDR1 and CDR2: SGHTA, FQGTGA. The CDR3 nucleotides are TGTGCCAGCAGCTCTTGGGACAGGGCAGATACGCAGTATTTT. It is translated as CASSSWDRADTQYF. Full variable domain (outside the CDR3, taken from reference TRBV7-3 and TRBJ2-3): GAGVSQTPSNKVTEKGKYVELRCDPISGHTALYWYRQSLGQGPEFLIYFQGTGAADDSGLPNDRFFAVRPEGSVSTLKIQRTERGDSAVYLCASSSWDRADTQYFGPGTRLTVL.

This chain uses TRBV6-6 with TRBJ2-7; 9 bases agree with TRBD1. The germline CDR1 and CDR2 sequences are MNHNY and SVGAGI (reference sequence). The ends lost 2 bases at V and 2 bases at J; junction bases unmatched: 4. The CDR3 is 15 amino acids. As DNA, the CDR3 is TGTGCCAGCAGTTACGCGGACAGGGGAGCCTACGAGCAGTACTTC. Protein product: CASSYADRGAYEQYF.

V usage is TRBV6-6 and J usage is TRBJ1-2; D is uncertain. V was cut by 7 bases and J by 0 bases, with 12 bases left in between. This CDR3 has 14 residues. Germline values: CDR1 MNHNY, CDR2 SVGAGI (reference sequence). This chain's CDR3 is CASTPWLANYGYTF. The CDR3 DNA is TGTGCCAGCACCCCGTGGTTAGCTAACTATGGCTACACCTTC.

The V gene is TRBV30, the J gene TRBJ2-7; 7 positions agree with TRBD1. Germline V lookup: CDR1 GTSNPN, CDR2 SVGIG (reference sequence). Trimming removed 3 bases from V and 1 base from J; junction bases left unmatched: 3. This CDR3 has 13 residues. The CDR3 nucleotides read TGTGCCTGGAGATCGGGACAGTCCTACGAGCAGTACTTC. This encodes CAWRSGQSYEQYF.

The chain has TRBV7-9 and TRBJ2-2; 7 nucleotides agree with TRBD1. CDR1 SEHNR and CDR2 FQNEAQ come from the germline V gene (reference sequence). This CDR3 has 15 amino acids. V shed 3 bases and J 3 bases; nucleotides not matched to a gene: 4. CDR3 sequence reads: CASSLTGFYTGELFF. In DNA form, the CDR3 reads TGTGCCAGCAGCTTGACAGGGTTCTACACCGGGGAGCTGTTTTTT.

This clone was counted between two and nine times. DNA for the CDR3: TGTGCCAGCAGCCCCCCGAGGGGACTCAGATTTAGGTATACGCAGTATTTT. Amino acids: CASSPPRGLRFRYTQYF. V gene TRBV7-2 combines with J gene TRBJ2-3, with D tentatively TRBD2 (6 bases). In germline, CDR1 is SGHTA, CDR2 FQGNSA. V shed 5 bases and J shed 7 bases, with 25 bases lying between them. This CDR3 region has 17 residues.

The rearrangement uses TRBV4-1 and TRBJ1-2; TRBD1 matches 8 bases. V was pared by 1 base and J by 2 bases, with 6 bases of the junction left unmatched. CDR3 size: 16 residues. The germline CDR1 and CDR2 sequences are MGHRA and YSYEKL. CDR3 DNA: TGCGCCAGCAGCCAAGTCCCGGACAGGGCGAACTATGGCTACACCTTC. It specifies CASSQVPDRANYGYTF.

This clone has only a few counts. This chain links TRBV18 with TRBJ1-3; D unresolved. Germline CDR1 and CDR2: KGHSH and LQKENI. Trimming left V 2 bases short and J 0 bases short, with 8 bases between. CDR3 length equals 15 residues. The CDR3 DNA reads TGTGCCAGCTCACCATCGGGTAGCTCTGGAAACACCATATATTTT. Protein sequence: CASSPSGSSGNTIYF.

The chain joins TRBV4-2 to TRBJ2-7; 7 bases align to TRBD1. Trimming took 0 bases from V and 5 from J; bases not matched to a gene: 13. Germline values: CDR1 LGHNA, CDR2 YNFKEQ. The CDR3 loop spans 17 amino acids. Written as DNA, the CDR3 is TGTGCCAGCAGCCAAGAATCTCTCAGACAGGGATACCACGAGCAGTACTTC. It codes for CASSQESLRQGYHEQYF.

The V gene is TRBV19, the J gene TRBJ2-5; perhaps TRBD2 as D (6 bases). V lost 7 bases to trimming and J lost 5 bases, with 20 bases between them. This CDR3 is 15 amino acids long. CDR1 LNHDA and CDR2 SQIVND come from the germline V gene (reference sequence). CDR3 nucleotides: TGTGCCAGTACCGCCCTCGGGGCCCGGGGGGAGACCCAGTACTTC. This codes for CASTALGARGETQYF.

The DNA of the CDR3 is TGTGCCAGCAGGTACCATGGGGCAGGATTGACCTACGAGCAGTACTTC. This codes for CASRYHGAGLTYEQYF. The chain links TRBV6-5 to TRBJ2-7, with a possible D match to TRBD1 (5 bases). Deletions cut 6 bases from V and 2 bases from J, with 20 bases between. Germline loops: CDR1 MNHEY, CDR2 SVGAGI. The CDR3 length is 16 residues.

The chain is built from TRBV5-1 and TRBJ2-3, with D tentatively TRBD2 (7 bases). Germline-derived CDR1 and CDR2 are SGHRS and YFSETQ. Trimming pared 2 bases from V and 4 bases from J, leaving 14 bases between. The CDR3 consists of 15 residues. CDR3 in amino acids: CASSFQGRGSDTQYF. The CDR3 nucleotides are TGCGCCAGCAGCTTCCAGGGGAGGGGGTCAGATACGCAGTATTTT. Complete variable domain (other parts from reference TRBV5-1 and TRBJ2-3): KAGVTQTPRYLIKTRGQQVTLSCSPISGHRSVSWYQQTPGQGLQFLFEYFSETQRNKGNFPGRFSGRQFSNSRSEMNVSTLELGDSALYLCASSFQGRGSDTQYFGPGTRLTVL.

The chain employs TRBV29-1 and TRBJ2-5, with D unclear. The germline V gene has CDR1 SQVTM and CDR2 ANQGSEA. V was pared by 4 bases and J by 5 bases, with 14 bases between. The CDR3 runs 13 residues. The CDR3, as DNA: TGCAGCGTTGCCCGGTCAGGCCGGGAGACCCAGTACTTC. The encoded protein is CSVARSGRETQYF. Supplemented by reference TRBV29-1 and TRBJ2-5, the full variable domain reads SAVISQKPSRDICQRGTSLTIQCQVDSQVTMMFWYRQQPGQSLTLIATANQGSEATYESGFVIDKFPISRPNLTFSTLTVSNMSPEDSSIYLCSVARSGRETQYFGPGTRLLVL.

J is TRBJ1-2 and V is TRBV29-1; 7 bases match TRBD1. The CDR3 totals 13 residues. Germline trimming cut 5 bases from V and 1 base from J; bases unmatched to any gene: 4. Germline CDR1 SQVTM, CDR2 ANQGSEA. In DNA form, the CDR3 reads TGCAGCGTTCTACAGGGGAGTAACTATGGCTACACCTTC. It is translated as CSVLQGSNYGYTF.

This CDR3 is CASTLIAGELFF. CDR3 DNA: TGTGCCAGCACCCTAATAGCCGGGGAGCTGTTTTTT. The chain carries TRBV7-9 and TRBJ2-2; unclear D gene. Looked up from germline, CDR1 is SEHNR and CDR2 is FQNEAQ (reference sequence). Trimming stripped 7 bases from V and 6 bases from J, with 9 bases between. The CDR3 covers 12 residues.

V is TRBV21-1 and J is TRBJ2-4; whether TRBD2, the table's D call, matches the DNA was not checked. TRBV21-1 is a listed pseudogene. The CDR3 loop spans 17 amino acids. CDR3 amino acids: CASSKGREVEGKNIQYF. CDR3 DNA sequence: TGTGCCAGCAGCAAAGGGCGGGAGGTAGAAGGCAAAAACATTCAGTACTTC.

The V gene is TRBV6-5, the J gene TRBJ2-6; TRBD2 is a possible D gene (6 bases). The CDR3 spans 15 residues. Germline CDR1 is MNHEY and CDR2 is SVGAGI. The V end was cut by 6 bases, the J end by 3 bases, with 12 bases between. CDR3 DNA: TGTGCCAGCAGACCTCTGGGACTTGGGGCCAACGTCCTGACTTTC. Its protein product is CASRPLGLGANVLTF.

The chain is built from TRBV29-1 and TRBJ2-1; D perhaps matches TRBD1 (6 bases). Germline CDR1 reads SQVTM; CDR2 reads ANQGSEA. Trimming stripped 3 bases from V and 6 bases from J, with 9 bases between. The CDR3 totals 12 residues. DNA of the CDR3: TGCAGCGTTGATGGACAGTCCAATGAGCAGTTCTTC. Amino acids: CSVDGQSNEQFF.

CDR3 DNA sequence: TGTGCCAGCAGCGACCTGGGACAGAGAAACACCATATATTTT. As protein: CASSDLGQRNTIYF. The rearrangement links TRBV5-4 to TRBJ1-3; the match to TRBD1 covers 7 bases. CDR3 length: 14 amino acids. Per the germline V gene, CDR1 is SGHNT and CDR2 is YYREEE (reference sequence). J lost 5 bases, V lost 4 bases, and 6 bases had no gene match.